Sequencing of this T cell receptor (beta chain) was carried out in a study of blood T cells in healthy people across ages. Study results and limitations: The lack of PBMC sorting stopped any conclusive naive versus antigen-experienced comparison. Shifts in expanded clonotypes may have been confounded by donor CMV status, which was unknown.

Trimming took off 5 bases at V and 3 bases at J, with 5 bases between the two ends. Looked up from germline, CDR1 is MDHEN and CDR2 is SYDVKM. This CDR3 comprises 12 residues. This clonotype has more than one count but fewer than ten. Its antigen remains unidentified. For the second PCR, which ran for 7 to 11 cycles, a sample-barcoded 5' primer and a J-beta primer mix were used. Every sample gave at least 3 million paired-end reads containing CDR3. TCRdb used MiXCR to reprocess the 5' RACE reads, holding one entry per CDR3 protein. The sample records about 1.8 million distinct CDR3 sequences, roughly 49% being singletons.

The chain links TRBV28 to TRBJ2-1; D not resolved. This TCR derives from a woman in her 40s in good health. The source material was blood. CDR3 protein: CASSDIYNEQFF. The CDR3 bases are TGTGCCAGCAGTGATATCTACAATGAGCAGTTCTTC.